This T cell receptor beta chain was documented in a study of response to subunit inactivated influenza vaccine. In this sample, this clonotype turned up many times. Antigen specificity is unknown. Study conclusions and caveats: Authors suggested each seasonal influenza vaccination recruits few new T cells.

TCRdb reanalysed the RT-PCR reads using MiXCR and keeps one entry per CDR3 protein. The data show 700,000 to 800,000 distinct CDR3 sequences, with approximately 18% seen just once and roughly 11% held by the top ten. The CDR3 extends over 11 amino acids. Germline V gene data show CDR1 as DFQATT and CDR2 as SNEGSKA (reference sequence). The TCR comes from a man aged 50 or older who received an inactivated influenza vaccine. The genes are TRBV20-1 and TRBJ1-2; D gene ambiguous. The sample consisted of PBMCs from blood, taken less than 6 days after vaccination. The CDR3 protein is CTLGHPEGYTF. The CDR3 DNA is TGCACCCTCGGCCATCCGGAGGGCTACACCTTC.